Following are 5 T cell receptor beta chains from one sample sequenced in a study of long-term antiretroviral therapy in people with HIV. They ran version v3.0 of the immunoSEQ assay at survey level. TCRdb's table, derived via immunoSEQ multiplex PCR, lists solely in-frame clones and lacks some. The data hold 35,000 to 40,000 clones, with roughly 80% observed a single time. The source was unsorted PBMCs, collected 1.5 years after starting antiretroviral therapy. All receptors derive from a man aged 18 to 29 with HIV.

A note on this clone: The junction departs from the called germline gene at one end, perhaps through a read error. The CDR3 DNA sequence: TGTGCCAGCAGCGTAGGCTACGACTACGAGCAGTACTTC. Its translation: CASSVGYDYEQYF. This chain uses TRBV13 with TRBJ2-7; no definite D call. The CDR3 contains 13 residues. Germline lookup yields CDR1 PRHDT and CDR2 FYEKMQ (reference sequence).

The J gene is TRBJ2-7, the V gene TRBV5-4; D is unclear. Looked up from germline, CDR1 is SGHNT and CDR2 is YYREEE (reference sequence). The CDR3 totals 13 residues. V lost 4 bases and J lost 0, with 8 bases in between. The CDR3 is CASSPHSSYEQYF. In DNA, the CDR3 is TGTGCCAGCAGCCCACATAGCTCCTACGAGCAGTACTTC.

This chain connects TRBV5-4 to TRBJ2-6; maybe TRBD1 (5 bases). The CDR3 runs to 15 residues. CDR1 and CDR2 from the germline V gene are SGHNT and YYREEE (reference sequence). V was trimmed by 0 bases and J by 3 bases, leaving 7 bases between them. Here the CDR3 DNA reads TGTGCCAGCAGCTTGGAAGGGGTTGGGGCCAACGTCCTGACTTTC. The encoded protein is CASSLEGVGANVLTF.

The chain is built from TRBV27 and TRBJ2-7; tentative D call: TRBD1 (7 bases). The ends were cut back, 11 bases at V and 6 bases at J, with 20 bases in the middle. Germline CDR1 is MNHEY and CDR2 is SMNVEV (reference sequence). The CDR3 is 13 residues long. DNA for the CDR3: TGTGCCGCTTCCGGGACAGTGGGGGGCGAGCAGTACTTC. This sequence encodes CAASGTVGGEQYF.

This chain links TRBV5-1 with TRBJ2-2, with unresolved D. CDR1 and CDR2 from the germline V gene are SGHRS and YFSETQ. This CDR3 has 16 residues. The germline V and J ends were trimmed by 3 bases and 0 bases, with 12 bases remaining between them. The CDR3 coding sequence is TGCGCCAGCAGCTACCGTGACGCCCCGAACACCGGGGAGCTGTTTTTT. This encodes CASSYRDAPNTGELFF.